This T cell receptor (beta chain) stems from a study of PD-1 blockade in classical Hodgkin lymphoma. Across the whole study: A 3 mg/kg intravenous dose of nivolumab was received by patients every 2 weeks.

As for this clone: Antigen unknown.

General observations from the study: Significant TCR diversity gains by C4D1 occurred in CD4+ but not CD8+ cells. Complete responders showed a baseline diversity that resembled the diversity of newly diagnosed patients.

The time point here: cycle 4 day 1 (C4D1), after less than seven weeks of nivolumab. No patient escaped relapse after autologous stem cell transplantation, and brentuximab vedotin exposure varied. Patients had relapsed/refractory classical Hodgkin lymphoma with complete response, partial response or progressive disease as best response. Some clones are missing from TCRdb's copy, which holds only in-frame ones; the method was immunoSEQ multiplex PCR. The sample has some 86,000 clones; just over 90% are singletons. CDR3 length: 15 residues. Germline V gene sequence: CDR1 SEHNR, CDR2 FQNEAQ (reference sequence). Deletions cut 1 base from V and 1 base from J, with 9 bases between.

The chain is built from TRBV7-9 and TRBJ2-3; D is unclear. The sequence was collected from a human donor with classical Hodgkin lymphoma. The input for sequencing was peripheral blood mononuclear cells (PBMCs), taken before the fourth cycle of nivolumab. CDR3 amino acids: CASSLVTGGTDTQYF. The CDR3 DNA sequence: TGTGCCAGCAGCTTAGTTACTGGGGGCACAGATACGCAGTATTTT.